Included here is one TCR beta chain sequence, with context. This sample was taken from a study of T cells in localized non-small cell lung cancer. Here immunoSEQ multiplex PCR was the method, and the copy in TCRdb shows in-frame clones only, minus some. The profile covers tens of thousands of clones, with roughly four fifths appearing a single time and approximately 4.4% taken by the ten largest. This CDR3 contains 14 residues. V lost 4 bases to trimming and J lost 3 bases, with 9 bases between them. The germline V gene encodes CDR1 SEHNR and CDR2 FQNEAQ (reference sequence). The V gene is TRBV7-9, the J gene TRBJ2-2, with D hard to call. The TCR originated in a man aged 40-75 years with stage II lung adenocarcinoma. The sample in question was PBMCs, obtained before any cancer treatment. DNA for the CDR3: TGTGCCAGCAGCTCGTTTACAGACACCGGGGAGCTGTTTTTT. Protein: CASSSFTDTGELFF.